The T cell receptor (beta chain) under discussion was sequenced for a study of T cell responses to AZD1222 COVID-19 vaccine (dated by TCRdb to the early 2020s). Turning to the overall study: TCR sequencing covered roughly 230 trial participants: 200 to 220 given two doses of AZD1222 and 26 given two doses of MenACWY control vaccine. Trial participants were enrolled by age into subgroups of 18-55, 56-69 and 70-plus years, and about 150, 27 and 61 TCR-sequenced participants, respectively, were included in these subgroups. Overall study outcomes, separate from this receptor: The 56-69-year group was small, and its depth increase did not reach significance, likely because of low power. Reportedly, almost half of the unique spike-specific TCRs recognized epitopes lying outside the regions that are mutated in the B.1.351 and B.1.1.7 variants. The vaccine-associated CD4 TCRs covered the entire spike protein, and the dominant responses fell in regions 160-218 and 743-854. Spike-specific TCR breadth and depth rose significantly after two AZD1222 doses compared with day 0 and with MenACWY recipients. Because no samples from the day 14 peak response were available, repertoires could be characterized only after the peak T cell response. Participants were mostly white British, with more females than males. The authors suggested clonal diversity may have been underestimated. Only six or seven AZD1222 recipients were SARS-CoV-2 seropositive at baseline, limiting conclusions about previously exposed vaccinees.

The CDR3 regions of human TCRbeta chains were analyzed by immunosequencing. In the source study's methods: Repertoire TCRs were matched against a reference library of SARS-CoV-2-specific TCRs generated with the MIRA antigen-specificity platform. Breadth meant the fraction of unique TCRs that were SARS-CoV-2-associated, whereas depth meant the fraction of total T cells that were SARS-CoV-2-associated. Each spike-specific TCR was assigned to its reactive spike region and to a CD4 or CD8 class using the MIRA data. Log10-transformed breadth and depth values were compared by one-way ANOVA with Sidak's multiple comparisons tests. This immuneACCESS table, as held by TCRdb, lists in-frame sequences with V and J called but not all clones. Of the missing ones, under half trace to an unresolved V gene in checked studies; the others have no known cause. The DNA gave D and trimming, while V, J and clone size come from that table. The sample table holds approximately 100,000 clones, of which 90% were seen once. The ten largest clonotypes hold 7% to 9% of the sample.

About this clone itself: The antigen it binds to is not known. No much larger clonotype is one base removed from it; base qualities were not supplied.

The time point tag for this specimen amounts to: about 28 days (+/-7) after the second vaccine dose. AZD1222 recipients with second doses at about 4 weeks or about 12 weeks were pooled, because spike-specific TCR depth and breadth did not differ between schedules. Samples from vaccinated people were obtained from the UK trials COV001 and COV002, which included a single-blind randomized controlled phase 2/3 trial of AZD1222 (ChAdOx1 nCoV-19) in healthy adults. For TCRbeta chain sequencing, PBMC samples from trial participants were taken at day 0 and at day 28 after the second dose. V is clipped by 1 base and J by 6 bases, and the sequence between their germline boundaries is 4 bases long. CDR1 is given as DFQATT and CDR2 as SNEGSKA, both from the germline V gene (reference sequence). The cysteine opens and the phenylalanine closes a CDR3 of 11 amino acids. Of all the DNA, just the CDR3 is kept, 33 bases in frame from base 1.

The chain is encoded by TRBV20-1 joined to TRBJ2-1; too little of a D gene remains to name it. The TCR sequence derives from an adult who received the AZD1222 COVID-19 vaccine. Material: peripheral blood, obtained 28 days after the second AZD1222 dose. The CDR3 protein is CSARGTNEQFF. The DNA sequence is as follows: TGCAGTGCTAGAGGGACCAATGAGCAGTTCTTC.